This T cell receptor beta chain was recorded in a study of T-cell reconstitution after alpha-beta-depleted transplantation in children (dated by TCRdb to about 2016). Context from the whole study: Using TCR repertoire profiling, the study quantitatively followed how T-cell immune reconstitution unfolded in children after TCRalphabeta/CD19-depleted allogeneic hematopoietic cell transplantation.

Including cysteine and phenylalanine, the CDR3 has 17 amino acids. The only DNA kept is the CDR3, 51 bases in frame from the first base. Trimming removed 5 bases from V and 4 bases from J; the gene matches leave 14 bases unexplained. As regards this clonotype: The specificity of this receptor is unknown. It has no much larger one-base neighbor in the sample; base qualities were not kept.

Libraries were prepared through PCR. Sequenced on an Illumina HiSeq 2500. Molecular barcoding was employed in the preparation of TCR libraries, with unique molecular identifiers being used to normalize TCRbeta repertoire quantification. The raw public data were reprocessed by TCRdb itself: fastp quality trimming at Q25, MiXCR clonotype calling, in-frame beta chains only. Merged by CDR3 protein, the rows form single entries marked with the most common genes and DNA. The sample contains almost 400,000 distinct CDR3 sequences, about a fifth of them found a single time. The ten most abundant clones make up 3% to 4% of the sample.

The sequence was obtained from a human donor who donated a stem cell graft to a child with acute myeloid leukemia. Sequenced here: PBMCs from the stem cell graft donor, sampled from the stem cell graft. The V and J genes are TRBV12-3 or TRBV12-4 and TRBJ1-5; 7 junctional bases match TRBD1. The CDR3 reads as follows: CASSPRTGTARNQPQHF. The DNA sequence is given as TGTGCCAGCAGTCCTCGTACCGGGACAGCCAGAAATCAGCCCCAGCATTTT.